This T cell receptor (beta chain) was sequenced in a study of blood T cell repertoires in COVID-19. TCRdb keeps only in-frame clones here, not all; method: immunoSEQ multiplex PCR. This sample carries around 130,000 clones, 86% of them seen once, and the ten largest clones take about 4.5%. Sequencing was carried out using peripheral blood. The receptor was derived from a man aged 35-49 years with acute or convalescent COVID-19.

The CDR3 protein is CATLGMNTEAFF. CDR3 nucleotide sequence: TGTGCCACCCTCGGGATGAACACTGAAGCTTTCTTT. The chain joins TRBV27 to TRBJ1-1; D is uncertain. Per the germline V gene, CDR1 is MNHEY and CDR2 is SMNVEV (reference sequence). V lost 10 bases, J lost 0 bases, and 9 bases lay in between. The CDR3 length is 12 residues.